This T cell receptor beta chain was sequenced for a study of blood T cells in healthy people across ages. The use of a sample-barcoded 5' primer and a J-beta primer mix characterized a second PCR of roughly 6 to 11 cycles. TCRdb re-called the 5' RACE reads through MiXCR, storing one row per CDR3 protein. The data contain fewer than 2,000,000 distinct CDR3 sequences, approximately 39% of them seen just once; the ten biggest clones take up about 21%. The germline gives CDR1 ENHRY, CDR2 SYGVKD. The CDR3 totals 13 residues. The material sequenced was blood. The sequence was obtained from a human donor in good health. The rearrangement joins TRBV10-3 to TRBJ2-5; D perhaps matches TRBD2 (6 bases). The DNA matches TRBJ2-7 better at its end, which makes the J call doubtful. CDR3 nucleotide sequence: TGTGCCATCAGTGAGTTGGAGGGGTACGAGCAGTACTTC. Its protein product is CAISELEGYEQYF.